Shown below are 19 T cell receptor beta chains from a single sample sequenced in a study of identical twins. TCRdb re-derived calls from the 5' RACE reads in MiXCR, one entry per CDR3 protein. The top ten clones hold about 0.52% of a sample with 450,000 or so distinct CDR3 sequences, 14% of them seen once. This sample was also put to use in a study of yellow fever vaccine responses in identical twins.

The sequenced material came from CD4+ T cells sorted from blood. These receptors all come from a woman aged 18-29 years in good health.

Only a few counts were recorded for this clonotype. V gene TRBV7-9 combines with J gene TRBJ2-1; 10 bases fit TRBD1. The CDR3 spans 14 residues. Germline V lookup: CDR1 SEHNR, CDR2 FQNEAQ (reference sequence). J lost 9 bases, V lost 0 bases, and 2 bases had no gene match. The CDR3 sequence is CASSLATGGSEQFF. The CDR3 region has the DNA TGTGCCAGCAGCTTAGCGACAGGGGGCAGTGAGCAGTTCTTC. The full variable domain, completed using reference TRBV7-9 and TRBJ2-1, is DTGVSQNPRHKITKRGQNVTFRCDPISEHNRLYWYRQTLGQGPEFLTYFQNEAQLEKSRLLSDRFSAERPKGSFSTLEIQRTEQGDSAMYLCASSLATGGSEQFFGPGTRLTVL.

In its sample, this clonotype was seen many times. The chain couples TRBV15 to TRBJ2-3, with D possibly being TRBD1 or TRBD2 (5 bases each). This CDR3 has 16 amino acids. Germline lookup yields CDR1 LNHNV and CDR2 YYDKDF (reference sequence). V was cut by 3 bases and J by 6 bases, with 19 bases left in between. The CDR3: CATSRTASGPGDTQYF. The CDR3 DNA is TGTGCCACCAGCAGGACGGCGTCGGGGCCTGGGGATACGCAGTATTTT.

Details on this clonotype: Relative to the germline gene, one junction end is altered; a read error may explain this. The V and J genes are TRBV5-6 and TRBJ2-6, with a tentative D call TRBD2 (5 bases). This CDR3 has 18 residues. Germline assignment: CDR1 SGHDT and CDR2 YYEEEE. The CDR3 DNA sequence: TGTGCCATCAGCTTGGAGGCGGGTGCACTACCTGGGGCCAACGTCCTGACTTTC. It is translated as CAISLEAGALPGANVLTF.

This clonotype was observed a few times. The chain joins TRBV6-5 to TRBJ1-1; TRBD1 is a possible D gene (5 bases). The CDR3 sequence is 17 residues long. The germline CDR1 and CDR2 sequences are MNHEY and SVGAGI. V lost 2 bases, J lost 10 bases, and 26 bases lay in between. Here the CDR3 reads CASSYQPDLTDGLGAFF. The DNA of the CDR3 is TGTGCCAGCAGTTACCAACCCGATCTGACAGACGGTCTTGGAGCTTTCTTT.

This clonotype was observed a handful of times. V gene TRBV7-3 combines with J gene TRBJ1-1; possible D gene TRBD1, 5 bases. Germline V gene lookup returns CDR1 SGHTA and CDR2 FQGTGA. V lost 2 bases and J 4 bases, leaving 17 bases between the germline ends. The CDR3 length is 16 residues. The CDR3 sequence: CASSLSGSGGGTEAFF. CDR3 DNA: TGTGCCAGCAGCTTATCGGGCAGCGGGGGAGGCACTGAAGCTTTCTTT.

This rearrangement joins TRBV10-3 to TRBJ2-4; D ambiguous. Germline V gene lookup returns CDR1 ENHRY and CDR2 SYGVKD. The germline V and J ends were trimmed by 2 bases and 2 bases, with 7 bases remaining between them. The CDR3 is 14 amino acids. The CDR3 nucleotides are TGTGCCATCAGTGAGGGGGAACCCAAAAACATTCAGTACTTC. Residues: CAISEGEPKNIQYF.

At least ten counts were recorded for this clonotype. The V and J genes are TRBV7-9 and TRBJ1-2; 9 nucleotides agree with TRBD1. The CDR3 totals 14 residues. The germline V gene encodes CDR1 SEHNR and CDR2 FQNEAQ (reference sequence). The trim removed 4 bases at V and 7 bases at J, leaving 7 bases unmatched. The CDR3 spells CASSSGQGGGGYTF. CDR3 nucleotide sequence: TGTGCCAGCAGCTCGGGACAGGGCGGAGGTGGCTACACCTTC.

V usage is TRBV10-3 and J usage is TRBJ2-3; D is possibly TRBD2 (5 bases). The CDR3 covers 14 residues. Germline CDR1 and CDR2: ENHRY and SYGVKD. Between the trimmed V and J ends, which lost 11 bases and 1 base, there was a span of 16 bases. The CDR3 loop reads CASSEQEGTDTQYF. For the CDR3, the DNA is TGTGCCTCCTCGGAGCAGGAGGGCACAGATACGCAGTATTTT.

This rearrangement joins TRBV9 to TRBJ1-3; D gene unclear. This CDR3 region has 15 residues. Trimming stripped 9 bases from V and 4 bases from J, with 20 bases between. Germline lookup yields CDR1 SGDLS and CDR2 YYNGEE. The CDR3 nucleotides read TGTGCCACCAACCCCCTACCTCGCCCGGGAAACACCATATATTTT. Amino acid sequence: CATNPLPRPGNTIYF.

The chain links TRBV4-2 to TRBJ2-4; 7 bases are a match to TRBD1. V lost 4 bases to trimming and J lost 10 bases; unmatched junction nucleotides: 25. This CDR3 has 19 residues. Germline-derived CDR1 and CDR2 are LGHNA and YNFKEQ. CDR3 residues: CASSRRAKQGTESSLIQYF. CDR3 DNA sequence: TGTGCCAGCAGCCGGCGAGCGAAACAGGGGACAGAATCCTCCCTTATTCAGTACTTC.

This clonotype turned up a few times. The chain links TRBV10-3 to TRBJ2-3; D unresolved. There are 15 residues in the CDR3. Germline V gives CDR1 ENHRY, CDR2 SYGVKD. The V gene lost 5 bases and the J gene lost 0 bases, with 12 bases spanning the gap. This chain's CDR3 is CAISFGGKSTDTQYF. In nucleotides, the CDR3 is TGTGCCATCAGTTTCGGTGGGAAAAGCACAGATACGCAGTATTTT.

The chain is built from TRBV5-1 and TRBJ2-7; D gene ambiguous. CDR1 and CDR2 from the germline V gene are SGHRS and YFSETQ. The V gene lost 4 bases and the J gene lost 2 bases, with 13 bases spanning the gap. This CDR3 is built from 14 residues. CDR3 region: CASSPLGLTYEQYF. In nucleotides, the CDR3 is TGCGCCAGCAGCCCCCTGGGCCTTACCTACGAGCAGTACTTC.

A few counts support this clonotype. The rearrangement joins TRBV29-1 to TRBJ2-3, with D tentatively TRBD2 (5 bases). Trimming removed 4 bases at V and 5 bases at J, with 13 bases between. The V gene's germline CDR1 is SQVTM and CDR2 ANQGSEA. The CDR3 runs 13 residues. The CDR3: CSVGNGKGDTQYF. As DNA, the CDR3 is TGCAGCGTTGGTAACGGGAAGGGAGATACGCAGTATTTT.

This clonotype was seen a few times. The V gene is TRBV19, the J gene TRBJ2-2, with TRBD2 matching over 11 bases. V shed 1 base, J shed 9 bases, and the junction held 7 bases outside the gene matches. The CDR3 runs to 16 residues. The V gene's germline CDR1 is LNHDA and CDR2 SQIVND (reference sequence). CDR3: CASSIAIAGGLRELFF. The CDR3 nucleotides are TGTGCCAGTAGTATAGCCATAGCGGGGGGGCTCCGGGAGCTGTTTTTT.

The rearrangement joins TRBV10-1 to TRBJ2-7; D could derive from TRBD1 or TRBD2 (6 bases each). Germline V gives CDR1 WNHNN, CDR2 SYGVQD (reference sequence). The CDR3 spans 14 residues. V was trimmed by 2 bases and J by 4 bases, leaving 12 bases between them. The CDR3 DNA follows: TGCGCCAGCAGTGAGACAGGGAGGACGTACGAGCAGTACTTC. Protein product: CASSETGRTYEQYF.

The table lists this clonotype with a few counts. CDR3 bases: TGTGCCAGCAGCTTACTTGGGACAGGGGGAAGGGACATTCAGTACTTC. It yields the protein CASSLLGTGGRDIQYF. The chain carries TRBV7-9 and TRBJ2-4; 11 nucleotides agree with TRBD1. With V trimmed by 2 bases and J by 8 bases, 8 bases remained unmatched. The CDR3 has 16 amino acids. Per the germline V gene, CDR1 is SEHNR and CDR2 is FQNEAQ (reference sequence).

This clonotype was counted a few times. The V call is TRBV20-1, the J call TRBJ2-4; D is possibly TRBD1 or TRBD2 (5 bases each). CDR1 DFQATT and CDR2 SNEGSKA come from the germline V gene (reference sequence). The V end lost 6 bases, the J end lost 2 bases, and 17 bases lay between the germline ends. This CDR3 comprises 15 residues. CDR3 amino acids: CSAAPGANPKNIQYF. In DNA, the CDR3 is TGCAGTGCCGCCCCCGGGGCTAATCCCAAAAACATTCAGTACTTC.

V gene TRBV10-3 combines with J gene TRBJ1-2, with 8 bases aligning to TRBD1. Germline V gene data show CDR1 as ENHRY and CDR2 as SYGVKD. This CDR3 is 13 amino acids long. The V gene end was trimmed by 8 bases and the J gene end by 3 bases; junction bases not matched to a gene: 5. The CDR3 here is CAIATTGDYGYTF. Here the CDR3 DNA reads TGTGCCATCGCTACGACAGGGGACTATGGCTACACCTTC.

The chain uses TRBV9 and TRBJ2-3; D is uncertain. V was cut by 0 bases and J by 3 bases, with 11 bases left in between. The CDR3 has 15 amino acids. In germline, CDR1 is SGDLS, CDR2 YYNGEE. CDR3 residues: CASSVDSAATDTQYF. The CDR3 nucleotides read TGTGCCAGCAGCGTAGATTCGGCGGCAACAGATACGCAGTATTTT.